These 17 T cell receptor beta chains came from one sample sequenced in a study of early T cells in non-severe SARS-CoV-2 infection. TCRdb called the 5' RACE reads again in MiXCR, with one record for every CDR3 protein. The table has about 61,000 distinct CDR3 sequences, around 12% seen once; the top ten hold more than 0.9%. The sample consisted of whole blood, taken at baseline. The receptor source for this set is an adult who was a healthcare worker with PCR-confirmed SARS-CoV-2 infection or an uninfected control (not recorded which). The donor label of this sample is uncertain.

In its sample, this clonotype was seen a few times. The chain links TRBV2 to TRBJ2-2; D remains ambiguous. V was clipped by 6 bases and J by 2 bases, with 10 bases between them. Germline V gene sequence: CDR1 SNHLY, CDR2 FYNNEI. The CDR3 covers 14 residues. Written as DNA, the CDR3 is TGTGCCAGCAGAGAGGACGGTAACACCGGGGAGCTGTTTTTT. It encodes CASREDGNTGELFF.

The rearrangement links TRBV4-2 to TRBJ1-6, with 10 nucleotides matching TRBD1. J was trimmed by 8 bases and V by 1 base; bases with no gene match: 8. The germline V gene has CDR1 LGHNA and CDR2 YNFKEQ. The CDR3 is 17 residues long. This chain's CDR3 is CASSQGLTGGMDSPLHF. CDR3 sequence (DNA): TGTGCCAGCAGCCAAGGGTTGACAGGGGGCATGGATTCACCCCTCCACTTT.

This clonotype was seen only a few times. V is TRBV12-3 or TRBV12-4 and J is TRBJ2-1; the match to TRBD1 covers 10 bases. The CDR3 is made up of 15 amino acids. V shed 7 bases and J 6 bases; nucleotides not matched to a gene: 9. The DNA for the CDR3 is TGTGCCAGCACCCCTTGGGACAGGGGTTCCAATGAGCAGTTCTTC. Its protein product is CASTPWDRGSNEQFF.

As regards this clonotype: The conserved phenylalanine or tryptophan is not found at the CDR3 terminus, so this likely reflects a read error. The chain couples TRBV6-5 to TRBJ1-5, with TRBD1 as a possible D gene (6 bases). Germline V gene sequence: CDR1 MNHEY, CDR2 SVGAGI. The CDR3 extends over 15 amino acids. Trimming took 5 bases from V and 2 from J, leaving 13 bases between them. The CDR3 region is CASSPGDRGNQPQHS. The CDR3 DNA sequence: TGTGCCAGCAGTCCAGGGGACCGCGGCAATCAGCCCCAGCATTCT.

The chain links TRBV12-3 or TRBV12-4 to TRBJ1-1, with TRBD1 matching 9 bases. The CDR3 consists of 15 residues. Trimming cost V 6 bases and J 0 bases; bases outside gene matches: 5. The CDR3 bases are TGTGCCAGCAGCAGGACAGGGGATCTGAACACTGAAGCTTTCTTT. Protein sequence: CASSRTGDLNTEAFF.

This clonotype occurred many times. The chain uses TRBV20-1 and TRBJ1-5; TRBD1 matches at 8 bases. The CDR3 is made up of 16 amino acids. Germline trimming cut 0 bases from V and 2 bases from J; bases unmatched to any gene: 6. In germline, CDR1 is DFQATT, CDR2 SNEGSKA (reference sequence). CDR3 coding DNA: TGCAGTGCTAGAGATAGGAAGACAGGGGGCAATCAGCCCCAGCATTTT. Amino acid sequence: CSARDRKTGGNQPQHF.

This clonotype was observed a few times. V usage is TRBV2 and J usage is TRBJ1-2, with D possibly matching TRBD1 (6 bases). Germline CDR1 reads SNHLY; CDR2 reads FYNNEI. The CDR3 is 14 residues long. V dropped 11 bases and J dropped 1 base, with 17 bases sitting between them. The CDR3 bases are TGTGCCCACCAGGGGCCCACCGATAACTATGGCTACACCTTC. This codes for CAHQGPTDNYGYTF.

This clonotype was recorded a few times. The chain employs TRBV7-6 and TRBJ2-2; tentative D call: TRBD1 (5 bases). The germline CDR1 and CDR2 sequences are SGHVS and FNYEAQ. This CDR3 is 16 amino acids long. The ends were cut back, 1 base at V and 4 bases at J, with 13 bases in the middle. CDR3 region: CASSLDGATVTGELFF. The CDR3 bases are TGTGCCAGCAGCTTAGATGGCGCGACAGTCACCGGGGAGCTGTTTTTT.

This sequence joins TRBV2 and TRBJ2-2, with 10 bases that match TRBD2. Unmatched junction bases numbered 5, after V lost 6 bases and J lost 10 bases. Germline V gene sequence: CDR1 SNHLY, CDR2 FYNNEI. This CDR3 contains 13 residues. The chain's CDR3 is CASSTSGDSELFF. As DNA, the CDR3 is TGTGCCAGCAGCACTAGCGGGGATTCGGAGCTGTTTTTT.

The chain recombines TRBV12-3 or TRBV12-4 with TRBJ1-5, with 7 bases lining up with TRBD1. CDR3 length: 15 amino acids. Losses at the gene ends were 6 bases for V and 1 base for J; bases not matched to a gene: 6. CDR3 nucleotides: TGTGCCAGCAGCCGACAGGGCCCCAGCAATCAGCCCCAGCATTTT. Encoded protein: CASSRQGPSNQPQHF.

This chain uses TRBV3-1 with TRBJ2-3; 8 nucleotides line up with TRBD1. The V gene end was trimmed by 1 base and the J gene end by 0 bases; junction bases not matched to a gene: 3. Germline values: CDR1 LGHDT, CDR2 YNNKEL (reference sequence). CDR3 length: 16 residues. Written as DNA, the CDR3 is TGTGCCAGCAGCCAAGGGTACAGGGGGAGCACAGATACGCAGTATTTT. Translating it yields CASSQGYRGSTDTQYF.

Many counts were recorded for this clonotype. J is TRBJ2-1 and V is TRBV20-1; 8 nucleotides align to TRBD2. The CDR3 has 15 residues. V lost 3 bases to trimming and J lost 3 bases; unmatched junction nucleotides: 7. Germline values: CDR1 DFQATT, CDR2 SNEGSKA (reference sequence). CDR3 DNA sequence: TGCAGTGCTAGGGAACTAGCGGATTACTACAATGAGCAGTTCTTC. It is translated as CSARELADYYNEQFF.

The chain has TRBV10-1 and TRBJ2-7; D might be TRBD1 (6 bases). CDR3 size: 18 residues. The ends were cut back, 10 bases at V and 3 bases at J, with 31 bases in the middle. Germline-derived CDR1 and CDR2 are WNHNN and SYGVQD (reference sequence). Written as DNA, the CDR3 is TGCGCCAACAGAAGGACCGCTACGACAGGCGCACGGGACTACGAGCAGTACGTC. This gives the protein CANRRTATTGARDYEQYV.

This clonotype has more than one count but fewer than ten. The genes are TRBV4-1 and TRBJ2-7; perhaps TRBD2 as D (5 bases). Per the germline V gene, CDR1 is MGHRA and CDR2 is YSYEKL. CDR3 length: 13 amino acids. Trimming took off 8 bases at V and 5 bases at J, with 16 bases between the two ends. The CDR3 protein is CASLREIRDEQYV. CDR3 coding DNA: TGCGCCAGCCTGAGGGAGATACGGGACGAGCAGTACGTC.

V gene TRBV28 combines with J gene TRBJ1-2; D is perhaps TRBD1 (5 bases). Germline V gene data show CDR1 as MDHEN and CDR2 as SYDVKM. V lost 2 bases, J lost 3 bases, and 16 bases lay in between. The CDR3 covers 16 residues. The CDR3, as DNA: TGTGCCAGCAGTTTAAGTCTTTTCCGGGGCCACTATGGCTACACCTTC. Amino acids: CASSLSLFRGHYGYTF.

The J gene is TRBJ1-5, the V gene TRBV12-3 or TRBV12-4; perhaps TRBD1 as D (6 bases). Trimming cost V 6 bases and J 6 bases, with 15 bases left between them. This CDR3 is built from 14 residues. The CDR3 nucleotides read TGTGCCAGCAGCGCGGGGGGGGGCTCTCAGCCCCAGCATTTT. Translated, it gives CASSAGGGSQPQHF.

This chain connects TRBV20-1 to TRBJ2-3, with 10 bases identical to TRBD2. V dropped 3 bases and J dropped 1; count of bases not matched to a gene: 7. CDR3 length equals 16 residues. The germline gives CDR1 DFQATT, CDR2 SNEGSKA (reference sequence). The chain's CDR3 is CSARVIAGGRTDTQYF. Here the CDR3 DNA reads TGCAGTGCTAGGGTGATAGCGGGGGGCCGCACAGATACGCAGTATTTT.